The 14 T cell receptor beta chains listed next were all sequenced from one sample in a study of cytomegalovirus exposure and HLA in healthy donors (dated by TCRdb to the late 2010s). Library generation was performed with the immunoSEQ multiplex PCR assay. For the multiplex PCR, a mixture combining 60 forward primers for TCR Vbeta segments and 13 reverse primers for TCR Jbeta segments was used. TCRdb provides this immuneACCESS table in a form limited to in-frame rearrangements. Some clones are lacking; in checked studies, under half of them reflect an unresolved V gene, and why the rest are absent is not known. In this sample the table shows under 150,000 clones, 81% of which occur a single time. About 3.8% of the sample is held by the ten biggest clonotypes. Input material: PBMCs. The receptor source for this set is a young woman in good health and CMV-seronegative.

This sequence joins TRBV19 and TRBJ2-7, with TRBD2 identical over 8 bases. Germline values: CDR1 LNHDA, CDR2 SQIVND (reference sequence). J gave up 0 bases and V 6 bases, and 7 bases lay outside the gene matches. The CDR3 contains 15 residues. CDR3 DNA: TGTGCCAGTAGGCTACTAGCGGAGCCCTCCTACGAGCAGTACTTC. This translates into CASRLLAEPSYEQYF.

V gene TRBV19 combines with J gene TRBJ2-7; the D gene is possibly TRBD1 (6 bases). V lost 4 bases and J 0 bases, leaving 25 bases between the germline ends. The CDR3 contains 19 residues. Germline-derived CDR1 and CDR2 are LNHDA and SQIVND (reference sequence). The CDR3 region has the DNA TGTGCCAGTAGTACTAGCCCCCTCAGGGGTGAATCCGACTCCTACGAGCAGTACTTC. The encoded protein is CASSTSPLRGESDSYEQYF.

This chain joins TRBV7-2 and TRBJ2-1; 12 bases match TRBD2. The CDR3 sequence is 18 residues long. Looked up from germline, CDR1 is SGHTA and CDR2 is FQGNSA. Trimming removed 2 bases from V and 1 base from J; junction bases left unmatched: 6. CDR3 nucleotides: TGTGCCAGCAGCTTACGGACTAGCGGGATCCGTTCCTACAATGAGCAGTTCTTC. It is translated as CASSLRTSGIRSYNEQFF.

The chain combines TRBV6-5 with TRBJ2-7; TRBD2 matches 7 bases. The length of the CDR3 is 14 residues. Germline V CDR1 and CDR2: MNHEY, SVGAGI. Trimming took 6 bases from V and 5 from J; bases not matched to a gene: 10. Here the CDR3 DNA reads TGTGCCAGCAGCCAGAGCGGGATCGTCGACGAGCAGTACTTC. Residues: CASSQSGIVDEQYF.

This chain connects TRBV10-3 to TRBJ2-3; 13 positions agree with TRBD2. Unmatched junction bases numbered 2, after V lost 6 bases and J lost 2 bases. This CDR3 contains 15 residues. Germline V gene sequence: CDR1 ENHRY, CDR2 SYGVKD. CDR3 sequence: CAIRGLAGNTDTQYF. The DNA for the CDR3 is TGTGCCATCAGGGGACTAGCGGGAAACACAGATACGCAGTATTTT.

The gene calls are TRBV4-1 and TRBJ2-7; 11 bases match TRBD2. Looked up from germline, CDR1 is MGHRA and CDR2 is YSYEKL. This CDR3 is 16 amino acids long. Unmatched junction bases numbered 8, after V lost 2 bases and J lost 5 bases. The CDR3 loop is CASSQRLAGGPDEQYF. The CDR3 nucleotides read TGCGCCAGCAGCCAAAGGTTAGCGGGAGGGCCTGACGAGCAGTACTTC.

The DNA for the CDR3 is TGTGCCAGCAGCTTAAAAGGGAGGGGACTAGCGGGAGGGCCAGTTGATACGCAGTATTTT. The encoded protein is CASSLKGRGLAGGPVDTQYF. The chain links TRBV7-3 to TRBJ2-3; 16 nucleotides match TRBD2. Germline values: CDR1 SGHTA, CDR2 FQGTGA. The CDR3 totals 20 residues. V lost 1 base and J lost 6; bases outside the gene matches: 13. Full variable domain (outside the CDR3, taken from reference TRBV7-3 and TRBJ2-3): GAGVSQTPSNKVTEKGKYVELRCDPISGHTALYWYRQSLGQGPEFLIYFQGTGAADDSGLPNDRFFAVRPEGSVSTLKIQRTERGDSAVYLCASSLKGRGLAGGPVDTQYFGPGTRLTVL.

The chain is built from TRBV18 and TRBJ2-5; weak D call: TRBD1 (5 bases). The V end lost 0 bases, the J end lost 3 bases, and 8 bases lay between the germline ends. CDR1 KGHSH and CDR2 LQKENI come from the germline V gene. The CDR3 runs to 14 residues. CDR3 protein: CASSPPAREETQYF. The CDR3 coding sequence is TGTGCCAGCTCACCACCGGCCAGGGAAGAGACCCAGTACTTC.

The chain is built from TRBV4-1 and TRBJ1-4, with a tentative D call TRBD1 (6 bases). Per germline, CDR1 MGHRA and CDR2 YSYEKL. V was shortened by 3 bases and J by 16 bases, with 15 bases between the two germline ends. The CDR3 sequence is 12 residues long. CDR3 loop: CASSHSTGPPFF. The CDR3, as DNA: TGCGCCAGCAGCCACTCGACAGGCCCTCCGTTTTTT.

V gene TRBV7-9 combines with J gene TRBJ2-7, with D maybe TRBD2 (5 bases). Per the germline V gene, CDR1 is SEHNR and CDR2 is FQNEAQ (reference sequence). This CDR3 is 11 amino acids long. Deletions cut 8 bases from V and 3 bases from J, with 8 bases between. DNA for the CDR3: TGTGCCAGCCTACGGGACTACGAGCAGTACTTC. Translated: CASLRDYEQYF.

The chain couples TRBV19 to TRBJ2-2; D unresolved. Trimming took 5 bases from V and 4 from J, leaving 5 bases between them. Germline V lookup: CDR1 LNHDA, CDR2 SQIVND (reference sequence). CDR3 length equals 12 residues. The CDR3 here is CASSLSTGELFF. The CDR3 DNA reads TGTGCCAGTAGTCTGAGCACCGGGGAGCTGTTTTTT.

This clone appeared once. CDR3: CASSPWGGSGTKGTDEQYF. The CDR3 region has the DNA TGTGCCAGCAGTCCATGGGGAGGATCGGGGACTAAAGGGACTGACGAGCAGTACTTC. The chain employs TRBV28 and TRBJ2-7; 7 bases fit TRBD2. Per the germline V gene, CDR1 is MDHEN and CDR2 is SYDVKM. CDR3 length equals 19 residues. Trimming at V came to 5 bases and at J to 5 bases, leaving 24 bases not matched to a gene.

This chain uses TRBV4-1 with TRBJ1-5, with D tentatively TRBD1 (6 bases). Trimming took 4 bases from V and 5 from J, leaving 12 bases between them. CDR3 size: 14 residues. Germline V CDR1 and CDR2: MGHRA, YSYEKL. For the CDR3, the DNA is TGCGCCAGCAGCCCTACGGGGGGCGATCAGCCCCAGCATTTT. It encodes CASSPTGGDQPQHF.

The J gene is TRBJ2-1, the V gene TRBV30; D gene ambiguous. CDR3 length: 13 residues. Trimming removed 2 bases from V and 9 bases from J, with 14 bases in between. Per germline, CDR1 GTSNPN and CDR2 SVGIG (reference sequence). In DNA, the CDR3 is TGTGCCTGGAGTAATGGCCTAGATTCTGAGCAGTTCTTC. Protein product: CAWSNGLDSEQFF.